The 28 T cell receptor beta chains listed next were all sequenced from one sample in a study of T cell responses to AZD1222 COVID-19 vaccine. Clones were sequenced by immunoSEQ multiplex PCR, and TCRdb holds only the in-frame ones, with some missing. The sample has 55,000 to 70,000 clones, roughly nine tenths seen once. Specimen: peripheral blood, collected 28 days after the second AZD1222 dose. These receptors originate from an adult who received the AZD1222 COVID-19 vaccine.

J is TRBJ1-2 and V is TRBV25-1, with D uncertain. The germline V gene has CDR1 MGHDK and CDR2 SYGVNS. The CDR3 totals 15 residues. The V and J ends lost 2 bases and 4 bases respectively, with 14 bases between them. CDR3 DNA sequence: TGTGCCAGCAGTGAAGGTATTGGCACGGCCTATGGCTACACCTTC. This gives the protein CASSEGIGTAYGYTF.

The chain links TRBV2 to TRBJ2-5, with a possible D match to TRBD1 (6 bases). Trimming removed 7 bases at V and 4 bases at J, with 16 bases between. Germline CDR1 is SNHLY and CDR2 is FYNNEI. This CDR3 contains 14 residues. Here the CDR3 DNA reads TGTGCCAGCAAAAGAACAGGGAATACAGAGACCCAGTACTTC. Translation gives CASKRTGNTETQYF.

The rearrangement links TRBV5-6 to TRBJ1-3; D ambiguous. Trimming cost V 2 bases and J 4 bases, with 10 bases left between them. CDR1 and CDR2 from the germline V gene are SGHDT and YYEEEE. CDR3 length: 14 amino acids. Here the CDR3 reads CASSFRNMGNTIYF. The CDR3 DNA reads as TGTGCCAGCAGCTTTAGAAATATGGGAAACACCATATATTTT.

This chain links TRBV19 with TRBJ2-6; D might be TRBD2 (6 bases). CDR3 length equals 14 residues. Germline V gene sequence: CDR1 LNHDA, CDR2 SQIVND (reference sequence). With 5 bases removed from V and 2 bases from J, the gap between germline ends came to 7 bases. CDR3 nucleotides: TGTGCCAGTAGTGGCGGGACTGGGGCCAACGTCCTGACTTTC. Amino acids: CASSGGTGANVLTF.

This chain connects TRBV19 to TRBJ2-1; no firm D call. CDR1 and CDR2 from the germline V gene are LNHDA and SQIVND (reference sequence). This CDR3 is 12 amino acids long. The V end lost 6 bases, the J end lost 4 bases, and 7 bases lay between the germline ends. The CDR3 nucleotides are TGTGCCAGTAGGGCAGATTACAATGAGCAGTTCTTC. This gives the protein CASRADYNEQFF.

The CDR3 nucleotides are TGTGCCAGCATGGGTACCGAGCAGTACTTC. It codes for CASMGTEQYF. V and J are TRBV28 and TRBJ2-7; no firm D call. V lost 7 bases to trimming and J lost 6 bases, with 7 bases between them. Germline V gene sequence: CDR1 MDHEN, CDR2 SYDVKM. CDR3 length equals 10 residues.

The CDR3 here is CASTIRGRETQYF. The CDR3 nucleotides are TGCGCCAGCACGATCAGGGGGAGGGAGACCCAGTACTTC. The chain joins TRBV5-1 to TRBJ2-5; the D gene is possibly TRBD1 (7 bases). The CDR3 runs to 13 residues. Trimming took off 6 bases at V and 5 bases at J, with 14 bases between the two ends. Germline V CDR1 and CDR2: SGHRS, YFSETQ.

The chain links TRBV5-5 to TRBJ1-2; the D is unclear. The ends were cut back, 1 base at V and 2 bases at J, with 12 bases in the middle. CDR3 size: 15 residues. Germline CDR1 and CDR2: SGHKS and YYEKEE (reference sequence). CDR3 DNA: TGTGCCAGCAGCTTGAATACCGATCGAAACTATGGCTACACCTTC. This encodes CASSLNTDRNYGYTF. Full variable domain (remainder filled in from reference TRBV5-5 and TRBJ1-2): DAGVTQSPTHLIKTRGQQVTLRCSPISGHKSVSWYQQVLGQGPQFIFQYYEKEERGRGNFPDRFSARQFPNYSSELNVNALLLGDSALYLCASSLNTDRNYGYTFGSGTRLTVV.

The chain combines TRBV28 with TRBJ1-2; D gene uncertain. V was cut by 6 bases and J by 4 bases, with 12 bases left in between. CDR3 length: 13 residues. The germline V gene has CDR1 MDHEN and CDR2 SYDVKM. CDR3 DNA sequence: TGTGCCAGCAGGGCGGCAATCCTCTATGGCTACACCTTC. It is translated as CASRAAILYGYTF.

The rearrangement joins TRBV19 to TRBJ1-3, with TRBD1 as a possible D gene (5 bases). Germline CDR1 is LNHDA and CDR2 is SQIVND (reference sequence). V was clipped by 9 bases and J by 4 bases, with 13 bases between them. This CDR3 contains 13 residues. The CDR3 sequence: CASAQGGGNTIYF. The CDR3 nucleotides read TGTGCCAGCGCTCAGGGAGGGGGAAACACCATATATTTT. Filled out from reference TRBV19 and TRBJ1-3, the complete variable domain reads DGGITQSPKYLFRKEGQNVTLSCEQNLNHDAMYWYRQDPGQGLRLIYYSQIVNDFQKGDIAEGYSVSREKKESFPLTVTSAQKNPTAFYLCASAQGGGNTIYFGEGSWLTVV.

The CDR3 nucleotides are TGTGCCAGCAGCTTAGTCCCAGGGACGGAGAACACTGAAGCTTTCTTT. The encoded protein is CASSLVPGTENTEAFF. The gene calls are TRBV11-1 and TRBJ1-1, with D possibly matching TRBD1 (5 bases). The CDR3 is made up of 16 amino acids. V lost 1 base, J lost 1 base, and 13 bases lay in between. Germline V CDR1 and CDR2: SGHAT, FQDESV (reference sequence).

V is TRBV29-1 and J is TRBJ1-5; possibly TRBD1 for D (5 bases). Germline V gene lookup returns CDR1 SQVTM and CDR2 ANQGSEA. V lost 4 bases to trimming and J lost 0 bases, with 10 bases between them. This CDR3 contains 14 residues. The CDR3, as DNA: TGCAGCGTTGGCACAGGCCATAGCAATCAGCCCCAGCATTTT. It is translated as CSVGTGHSNQPQHF.

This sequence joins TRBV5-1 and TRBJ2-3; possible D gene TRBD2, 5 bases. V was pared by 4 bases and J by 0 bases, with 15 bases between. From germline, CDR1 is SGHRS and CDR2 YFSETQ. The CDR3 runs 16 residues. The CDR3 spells CASSGGLTGSTDTQYF. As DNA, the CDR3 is TGCGCCAGCAGCGGAGGACTCACGGGGAGCACAGATACGCAGTATTTT.

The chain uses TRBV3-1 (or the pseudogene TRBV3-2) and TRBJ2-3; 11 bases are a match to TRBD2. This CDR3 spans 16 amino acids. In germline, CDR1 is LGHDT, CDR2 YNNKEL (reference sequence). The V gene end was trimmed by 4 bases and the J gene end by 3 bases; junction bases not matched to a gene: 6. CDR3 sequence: CASSLTSGSGTDTQYF. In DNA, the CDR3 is TGTGCCAGCAGCCTTACTAGCGGGAGCGGAACAGATACGCAGTATTTT.

This chain's CDR3 is CASSLTGAYGYTF. In DNA, the CDR3 is TGTGCCAGCAGTTTAACAGGGGCCTATGGCTACACCTTC. The chain uses TRBV28 and TRBJ1-2; 7 bases line up with TRBD1. The germline CDR1 and CDR2 sequences are MDHEN and SYDVKM. The CDR3 loop spans 13 amino acids. With 2 bases clipped from V and 4 bases from J, the junction kept 1 base outside the gene matches.

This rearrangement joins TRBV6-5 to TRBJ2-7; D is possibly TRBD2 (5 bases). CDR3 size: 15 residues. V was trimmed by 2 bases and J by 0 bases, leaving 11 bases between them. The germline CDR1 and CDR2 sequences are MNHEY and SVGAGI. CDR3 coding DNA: TGTGCCAGCAGTTACCAGGCGGGTTACTCCTACGAGCAGTACTTC. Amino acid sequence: CASSYQAGYSYEQYF.

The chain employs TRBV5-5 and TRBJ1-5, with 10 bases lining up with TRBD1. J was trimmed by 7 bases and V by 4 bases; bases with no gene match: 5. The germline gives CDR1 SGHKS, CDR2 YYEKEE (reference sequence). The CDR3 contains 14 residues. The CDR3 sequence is CASSRQGADQPQHF. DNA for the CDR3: TGTGCCAGCAGCCGACAGGGGGCAGACCAGCCCCAGCATTTT.

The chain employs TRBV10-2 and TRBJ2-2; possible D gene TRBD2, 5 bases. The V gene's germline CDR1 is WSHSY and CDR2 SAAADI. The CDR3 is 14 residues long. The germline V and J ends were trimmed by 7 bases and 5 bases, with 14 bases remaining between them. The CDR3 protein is CASTLRTGTGELFF. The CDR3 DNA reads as TGCGCCAGCACCTTGAGGACGGGGACCGGGGAGCTGTTTTTT.

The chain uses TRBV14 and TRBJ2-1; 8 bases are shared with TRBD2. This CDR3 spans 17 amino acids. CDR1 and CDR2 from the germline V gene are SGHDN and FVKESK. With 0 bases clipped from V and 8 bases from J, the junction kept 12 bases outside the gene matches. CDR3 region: CASSQDRGRSGSDEQFF. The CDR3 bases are TGTGCCAGCAGCCAAGATAGAGGTAGGAGCGGGAGTGATGAGCAGTTCTTC. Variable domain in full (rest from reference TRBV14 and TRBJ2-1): EAGVTQFPSHSVIEKGQTVTLRCDPISGHDNLYWYRRVMGKEIKFLLHFVKESKQDESGMPNNRFLAERTGGTYSTLKVQPAELEDSGVYFCASSQDRGRSGSDEQFFGPGTRLTVL.

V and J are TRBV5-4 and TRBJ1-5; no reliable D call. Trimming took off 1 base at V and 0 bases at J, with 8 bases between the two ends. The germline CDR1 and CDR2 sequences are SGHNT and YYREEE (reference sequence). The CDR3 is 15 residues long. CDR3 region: CASSLSPGSNQPQHF. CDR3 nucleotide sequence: TGTGCCAGCAGCTTGTCCCCAGGTAGCAATCAGCCCCAGCATTTT. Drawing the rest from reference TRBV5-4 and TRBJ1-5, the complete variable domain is ETGVTQSPTHLIKTRGQQVTLRCSSQSGHNTVSWYQQALGQGPQFIFQYYREEENGRGNFPPRFSGLQFPNYSSELNVNALELDDSALYLCASSLSPGSNQPQHFGDGTRLSIL.

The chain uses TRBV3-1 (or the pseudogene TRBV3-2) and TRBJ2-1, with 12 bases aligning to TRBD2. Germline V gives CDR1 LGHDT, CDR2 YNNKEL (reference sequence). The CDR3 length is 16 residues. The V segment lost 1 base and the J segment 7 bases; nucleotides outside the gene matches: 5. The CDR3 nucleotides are TGTGCCAGCAGCCAAGTGGCTAGCGGGAGGGGGAATGAGCAGTTCTTC. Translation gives CASSQVASGRGNEQFF.

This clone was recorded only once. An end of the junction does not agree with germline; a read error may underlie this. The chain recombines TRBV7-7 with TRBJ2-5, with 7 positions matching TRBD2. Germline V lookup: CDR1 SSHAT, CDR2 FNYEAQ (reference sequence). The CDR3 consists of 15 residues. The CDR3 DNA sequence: TGTGCCACCAGCGGGGTAGGGGCCTCGGGAGAGACCCAGTACTTC. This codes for CATSGVGASGETQYF.

In DNA form, the CDR3 reads TGTGCCAGCAGCCGTGGGACCCAGTACTTC. Protein product: CASSRGTQYF. The chain uses TRBV7-9 and TRBJ2-5; no firm D call. The CDR3 has 10 amino acids. Per the germline V gene, CDR1 is SEHNR and CDR2 is FQNEAQ (reference sequence). V lost 5 bases and J lost 7, with 5 bases in between.

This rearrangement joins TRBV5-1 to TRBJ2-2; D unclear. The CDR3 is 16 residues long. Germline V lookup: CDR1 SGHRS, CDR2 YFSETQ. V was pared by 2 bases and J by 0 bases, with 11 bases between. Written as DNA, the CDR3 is TGCGCCAGCAGCTTTTACGTCAGCACGAACACCGGGGAGCTGTTTTTT. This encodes CASSFYVSTNTGELFF.

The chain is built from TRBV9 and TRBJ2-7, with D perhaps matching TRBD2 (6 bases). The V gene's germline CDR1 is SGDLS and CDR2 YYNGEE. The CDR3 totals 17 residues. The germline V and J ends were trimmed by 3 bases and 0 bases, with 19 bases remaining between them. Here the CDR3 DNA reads TGTGCCAGCAGCGGAGGGAGAAGCGGGTTAGACTCCTACGAGCAGTACTTC. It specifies CASSGGRSGLDSYEQYF.

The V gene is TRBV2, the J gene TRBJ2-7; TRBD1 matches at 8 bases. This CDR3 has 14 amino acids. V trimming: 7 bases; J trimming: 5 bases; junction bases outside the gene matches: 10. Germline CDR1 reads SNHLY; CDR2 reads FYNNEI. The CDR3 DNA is TGTGCCAGCACCCAGGGGGCGGTGTCCAACGAGCAGTACTTC. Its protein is CASTQGAVSNEQYF.

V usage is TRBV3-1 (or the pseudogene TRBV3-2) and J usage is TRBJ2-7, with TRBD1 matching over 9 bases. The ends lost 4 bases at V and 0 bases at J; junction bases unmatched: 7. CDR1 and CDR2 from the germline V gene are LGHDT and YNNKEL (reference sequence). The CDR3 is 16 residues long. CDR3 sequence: CASSPPTGGDSYEQYF. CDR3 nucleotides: TGTGCCAGCAGCCCCCCGACAGGGGGTGACTCCTACGAGCAGTACTTC.

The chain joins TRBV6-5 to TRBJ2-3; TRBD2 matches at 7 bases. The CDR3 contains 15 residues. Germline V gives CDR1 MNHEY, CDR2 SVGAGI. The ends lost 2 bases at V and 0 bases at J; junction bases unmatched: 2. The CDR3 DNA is TGTGCCAGCAGTTACCGCGGGGGTAGCACAGATACGCAGTATTTT. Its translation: CASSYRGGSTDTQYF.